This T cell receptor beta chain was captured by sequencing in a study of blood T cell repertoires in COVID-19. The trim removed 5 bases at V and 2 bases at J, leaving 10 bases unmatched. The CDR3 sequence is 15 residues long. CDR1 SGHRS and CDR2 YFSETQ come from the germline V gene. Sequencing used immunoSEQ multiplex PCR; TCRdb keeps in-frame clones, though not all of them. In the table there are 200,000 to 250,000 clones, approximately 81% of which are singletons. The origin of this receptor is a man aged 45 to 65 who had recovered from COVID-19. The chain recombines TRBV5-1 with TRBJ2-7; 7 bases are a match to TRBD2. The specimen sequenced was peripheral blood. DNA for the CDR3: TGCGCCAGCAGGAGTGAACTAGCGACGGCCTACGAGCAGTACTTC. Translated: CASRSELATAYEQYF.